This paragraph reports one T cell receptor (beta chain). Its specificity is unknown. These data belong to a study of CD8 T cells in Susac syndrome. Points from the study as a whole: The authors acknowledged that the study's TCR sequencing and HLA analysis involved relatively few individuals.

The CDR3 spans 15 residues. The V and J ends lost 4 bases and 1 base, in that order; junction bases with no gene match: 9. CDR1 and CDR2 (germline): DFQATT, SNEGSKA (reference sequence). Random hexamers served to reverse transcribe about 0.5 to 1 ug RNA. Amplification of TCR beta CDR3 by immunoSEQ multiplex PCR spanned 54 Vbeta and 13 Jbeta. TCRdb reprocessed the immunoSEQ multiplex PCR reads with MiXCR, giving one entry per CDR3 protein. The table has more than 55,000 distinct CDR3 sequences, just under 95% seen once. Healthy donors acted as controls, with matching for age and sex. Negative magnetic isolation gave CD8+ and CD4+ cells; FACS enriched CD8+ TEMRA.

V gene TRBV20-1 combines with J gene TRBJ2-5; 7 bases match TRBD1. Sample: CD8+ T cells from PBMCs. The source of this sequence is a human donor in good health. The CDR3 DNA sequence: TGCAGTGCTAAGGACAGGCATGAAACCCAAGAGACCCAGTACTTC. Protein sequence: CSAKDRHETQETQYF.